This passage covers 28 T cell receptor beta chains from one sample sequenced in a study of T cell repertoires in cytomegalovirus infection. TCRdb reprocessed the reads via MiXCR and lists one record per CDR3 protein. The data contain 450,000 to 650,000 distinct CDR3 sequences, over 35% of them singletons. For these receptors, no antigen is known. The material was cultured PBMCs, obtained from culture after CMV antigen stimulation. These receptors were collected from a human donor in good health (CMV status not recorded). Some clones in this sample may be carry-over from other donors' samples.

The chain is built from TRBV10-3 and TRBJ2-3; 7 nucleotides line up with TRBD2. With 4 bases clipped from V and 6 bases from J, the junction kept 7 bases outside the gene matches. Germline-derived CDR1 and CDR2 are ENHRY and SYGVKD. This CDR3 is 14 amino acids long. The CDR3 DNA reads TGTGCCATCAGTGGGGGAGGGATTCCGGATACGCAGTATTTT. Its translation: CAISGGGIPDTQYF.

The chain is built from TRBV7-9 and TRBJ2-7; D is tentatively TRBD1 or TRBD2 (6 bases each). The CDR3 covers 16 residues. Trimming took off 1 base at V and 0 bases at J, with 13 bases between the two ends. Germline CDR1 reads SEHNR; CDR2 reads FQNEAQ (reference sequence). The CDR3 coding sequence is TGTGCCAGCAGCTTAGTGATGTGGGGGGCCTCCTACGAGCAGTACTTC. Residues: CASSLVMWGASYEQYF.

The chain combines TRBV7-8 with TRBJ1-5; D is perhaps TRBD1 (5 bases). V was pared by 1 base and J by 4 bases, with 11 bases between. Germline-derived CDR1 and CDR2 are SGHVS and FQNEAQ. The CDR3 is 15 amino acids. CDR3 DNA sequence: TGTGCCAGCAGCTTAGGCAGGGTATCAAATCAGCCCCAGCATTTT. It encodes CASSLGRVSNQPQHF.

In this sample, this clonotype turned up a few times. The gene calls are TRBV7-9 and TRBJ1-2; TRBD1 aligns across 7 bases. The germline V gene encodes CDR1 SEHNR and CDR2 FQNEAQ (reference sequence). The CDR3 runs 13 residues. V trimming: 8 bases; J trimming: 6 bases; junction bases outside the gene matches: 9. The CDR3 loop is CASGTGEFHGYTF. Here the CDR3 DNA reads TGTGCCAGCGGAACAGGGGAATTCCATGGCTACACCTTC.

This clonotype occurred a few times. The chain has TRBV10-3 and TRBJ2-1; 14 bases line up with TRBD2. Trimming at V came to 6 bases and at J to 6 bases, leaving 4 bases not matched to a gene. The CDR3 has 15 amino acids. Germline loops: CDR1 ENHRY, CDR2 SYGVKD. CDR3 amino acids: CAIRPTSGRANEQFF. The CDR3 DNA reads as TGTGCCATCAGGCCGACTAGCGGGAGGGCCAATGAGCAGTTCTTC.

As to this clonotype: An end of the junction does not agree with germline; a read error may underlie this. CDR3 sequence: CASRDPGPKAF. Here the CDR3 DNA reads TGTGCCAGCAGGGACCCGGGCCCTAAGGCTTTC. The chain combines TRBV6-8 with TRBJ2-5; D remains unclear. The CDR3 is made up of 11 amino acids. Germline loops: CDR1 MNHGY, CDR2 SAAAGT.

The chain couples TRBV6-1 to TRBJ1-1; D is possibly TRBD1 (5 bases). The germline CDR1 and CDR2 sequences are MNHNS and SASEGT. The ends were cut back, 7 bases at V and 0 bases at J, with 12 bases in the middle. The CDR3 has 14 amino acids. CDR3 nucleotide sequence: TGTGCCAGCACCCAACAGGTTATGAACACTGAAGCTTTCTTT. Translating gives CASTQQVMNTEAFF.

This clonotype occurred a few times. The CDR3 region has the DNA TGTGCCAGCAGTTTAGGCGGGGGACGATACAATGAGCAGTTCTTC. Its translation: CASSLGGGRYNEQFF. This rearrangement joins TRBV12-3 or TRBV12-4 to TRBJ2-1, with 7 nucleotides matching TRBD2. The ends lost 1 base at V and 4 bases at J; junction bases unmatched: 4. This CDR3 has 15 amino acids.

The V call is TRBV20-1, the J call TRBJ2-3; D perhaps matches TRBD2 (5 bases). V was shortened by 4 bases and J by 6 bases, with 14 bases between the two germline ends. Germline V gene data show CDR1 as DFQATT and CDR2 as SNEGSKA (reference sequence). The CDR3 is 13 amino acids. CDR3 protein: CSATREDTDTQYF. Here the CDR3 DNA reads TGCAGTGCTACGAGGGAAGATACGGATACGCAGTATTTT.

The V and J genes are TRBV24-1 and TRBJ2-1, with a weak D call TRBD1 (6 bases). Germline CDR1 reads KGHDR; CDR2 reads SFDVKD. The CDR3 has 16 residues. Trimming cost V 3 bases and J 9 bases, with 20 bases left between them. The CDR3 DNA reads as TGTGCCACCAGTGATAGGACAGCGTCAGGACGAGCTGAGCAGTTCTTC. This encodes CATSDRTASGRAEQFF.

A few counts support this clonotype. V usage is TRBV20-1 and J usage is TRBJ1-1, with 10 bases aligning to TRBD1. This CDR3 has 16 residues. Trimming took 2 bases from V and 5 from J; bases not matched to a gene: 11. The germline V gene encodes CDR1 DFQATT and CDR2 SNEGSKA (reference sequence). CDR3 sequence (DNA): TGCAGTGCTAGACCCCCTCTGGGACAGGGGAAAACTGAAGCTTTCTTT. Its translation: CSARPPLGQGKTEAFF.

V gene TRBV20-1 combines with J gene TRBJ1-2; the D gene is possibly TRBD1 (6 bases). Per germline, CDR1 DFQATT and CDR2 SNEGSKA (reference sequence). This CDR3 has 13 residues. Trimming took 4 bases from V and 6 from J, leaving 15 bases between them. The CDR3: CSANLGGGHGYTF. DNA of the CDR3: TGCAGTGCTAACCTAGGGGGGGGTCATGGCTACACCTTC.

The DNA for the CDR3 is TGTGCCAGCAGCTTAGTCGGACAGGGCTATAATCAGCCCCAGCATTTT. As protein: CASSLVGQGYNQPQHF. The V call is TRBV7-8, the J call TRBJ1-5; 8 bases are shared with TRBD1. With 1 base clipped from V and 4 bases from J, the junction kept 6 bases outside the gene matches. CDR1 is SGHVS and CDR2 is FQNEAQ in the germline V gene. This CDR3 is built from 16 residues.

The chain recombines TRBV12-3 or TRBV12-4 with TRBJ2-7; 13 positions match TRBD2. After removal of 5 bases from V and 0 bases from J, the junction contained 4 bases not matched to a gene. The length of the CDR3 is 16 residues. The CDR3 is CASSAGTSGDSYEQYF. The DNA for the CDR3 is TGTGCCAGCAGTGCCGGGACTAGCGGGGACTCCTACGAGCAGTACTTC.

V and J are TRBV6-5 and TRBJ1-6; D is ambiguous. Germline CDR1 is MNHEY and CDR2 is SVGAGI. The CDR3 runs to 15 residues. V was pared by 2 bases and J by 5 bases, with 10 bases between. The CDR3 region is CASSYAAGHNSPLHF. The CDR3 DNA is TGTGCCAGCAGTTACGCGGCAGGCCATAATTCACCCCTCCACTTT.

The chain employs TRBV7-9 and TRBJ2-5, with 8 nucleotides matching TRBD1. The CDR3 loop spans 17 amino acids. V trimming: 8 bases; J trimming: 0 bases; junction bases outside the gene matches: 14. Germline V gives CDR1 SEHNR, CDR2 FQNEAQ (reference sequence). The CDR3 DNA is TGTGCCAGCGCTTCGACAGGGGATGGGGGCCACCAAGAGACCCAGTACTTC. Its translation: CASASTGDGGHQETQYF.

This chain uses TRBV4-1 with TRBJ2-7, with 8 bases fitting TRBD1. Trimming removed 1 base from V and 2 bases from J; junction bases left unmatched: 4. This CDR3 is 15 amino acids long. Germline CDR1 and CDR2: MGHRA and YSYEKL. CDR3 in DNA: TGCGCCAGCAGCCAAGCGACAGGGGCCCCCTACGAGCAGTACTTC. Its protein product is CASSQATGAPYEQYF.

V is TRBV28 and J is TRBJ2-3, with TRBD1 matching over 7 bases. The J segment lost 2 bases and the V segment lost 5 bases, leaving 13 bases of the junction unmatched. CDR3 length: 17 residues. Germline lookup yields CDR1 MDHEN and CDR2 SYDVKM. The CDR3 bases are TGTGCCAGCAGTCCCCCCCCCGGGACAGAAACCACAGATACGCAGTATTTT. Protein product: CASSPPPGTETTDTQYF.

The rearrangement links TRBV2 to TRBJ2-7, with 9 nucleotides matching TRBD1. The V and J ends lost 2 bases and 3 bases, in that order; junction bases with no gene match: 8. This CDR3 contains 16 residues. CDR1 SNHLY and CDR2 FYNNEI come from the germline V gene. The CDR3 loop reads CASSEPGQGIFYEQYF. CDR3 nucleotide sequence: TGTGCCAGCAGTGAACCAGGACAGGGGATTTTCTACGAGCAGTACTTC. The full variable domain, with the rest looked up from reference TRBV2 and TRBJ2-7, is EPEVTQTPSHQVTQMGQEVILRCVPISNHLYFYWYRQILGQKVEFLVSFYNNEISEKSEIFDDQFSVERPDGSNFTLKIRSTKLEDSAMYFCASSEPGQGIFYEQYFGPGTRLTVT.

This clonotype has a handful of counts. The J gene is TRBJ2-7, the V gene TRBV11-2; D ambiguous. This CDR3 comprises 14 residues. From germline, CDR1 is SGHAT and CDR2 FQNNGV. The ends were cut back, 4 bases at V and 7 bases at J, with 17 bases in the middle. Here the CDR3 DNA reads TGTGCCAGCAGCTGGTTAAATGGGTCTTGGGAGCAGTACTTC. It is translated as CASSWLNGSWEQYF.

This clonotype has a handful of counts. The chain combines TRBV7-2 with TRBJ1-1, with a tentative D call TRBD1 (5 bases). This CDR3 contains 13 residues. V was cut by 3 bases and J by 4 bases, with 9 bases left in between. Germline CDR1 and CDR2: SGHTA and FQGNSA. This chain's CDR3 is CASSFQGTTEAFF. Here the CDR3 DNA reads TGTGCCAGCAGCTTCCAGGGTACCACTGAAGCTTTCTTT.

This clonotype has a handful of counts. This chain's CDR3 is CASLDRANEKLFF. CDR3 nucleotide sequence: TGTGCCAGCCTCGATAGGGCTAATGAAAAACTGTTTTTT. The rearrangement links TRBV28 to TRBJ1-4; D ambiguous. The CDR3 runs to 13 residues. The germline gives CDR1 MDHEN, CDR2 SYDVKM. The V gene lost 8 bases and the J gene lost 3 bases, with 10 bases spanning the gap.

The rearrangement uses TRBV6-1 and TRBJ1-2; D unclear. Trimming cost V 6 bases and J 0 bases, with 11 bases left between them. CDR3 length: 14 residues. The germline CDR1 and CDR2 sequences are MNHNS and SASEGT. CDR3 sequence (DNA): TGTGCCAGCAGGAAACAAGACTCTAACTATGGCTACACCTTC. Residues: CASRKQDSNYGYTF.

The gene calls are TRBV7-6 and TRBJ2-5; D gene uncertain. Trimming removed 6 bases at V and 1 base at J, with 12 bases between. The germline CDR1 and CDR2 sequences are SGHVS and FNYEAQ. The CDR3 totals 14 residues. CDR3 loop: CASSIAGLQETQYF. The CDR3 DNA follows: TGTGCCAGCAGTATCGCCGGGCTCCAAGAGACCCAGTACTTC.

This clonotype was recorded a few times. The chain combines TRBV6-8 with TRBJ2-7; maybe TRBD2 (6 bases). The CDR3 is made up of 12 amino acids. Trimming pared 0 bases from V and 6 bases from J, leaving 6 bases between. Germline assignment: CDR1 MNHGY and CDR2 SAAAGT. As DNA, the CDR3 is TGTGCCAGCAGTTACTCGCGGGGCGAGCAGTACTTC. Its translation is CASSYSRGEQYF.

The chain is built from TRBV10-3 and TRBJ2-7; tentatively, D is TRBD1 or TRBD2 (5 bases each). The CDR3 runs 15 residues. V lost 0 bases and J lost 0, with 9 bases in between. Per germline, CDR1 ENHRY and CDR2 SYGVKD. This CDR3 is CAISESRGGSYEQYF. In DNA, the CDR3 is TGTGCCATCAGTGAGTCCCGTGGGGGCTCCTACGAGCAGTACTTC.

Ten or more counts support this clonotype. This chain joins TRBV12-3 or TRBV12-4 and TRBJ1-4; tentative D call: TRBD1 (5 bases). The CDR3 sequence is 14 residues long. Trimming left V 3 bases short and J 1 base short, with 6 bases between. The CDR3 here is CASSLRGTNEKLFF. The CDR3 DNA reads as TGTGCCAGCAGTTTGAGGGGAACTAATGAAAAACTGTTTTTT.

In this sample, this clonotype turned up once. This chain joins TRBV29-1 and TRBJ1-1, with TRBD1 matching over 9 bases. The junction had 3 bases not matched to a gene; V was cut back by 6 bases and J by 1 base. CDR1 is SQVTM and CDR2 is ANQGSEA in the germline V gene. CDR3 length equals 13 residues. The CDR3 DNA reads TGCAGCGTCCTGACAGGGGGGAACACTGAAGCTTTCTTT. This gives the protein CSVLTGGNTEAFF.